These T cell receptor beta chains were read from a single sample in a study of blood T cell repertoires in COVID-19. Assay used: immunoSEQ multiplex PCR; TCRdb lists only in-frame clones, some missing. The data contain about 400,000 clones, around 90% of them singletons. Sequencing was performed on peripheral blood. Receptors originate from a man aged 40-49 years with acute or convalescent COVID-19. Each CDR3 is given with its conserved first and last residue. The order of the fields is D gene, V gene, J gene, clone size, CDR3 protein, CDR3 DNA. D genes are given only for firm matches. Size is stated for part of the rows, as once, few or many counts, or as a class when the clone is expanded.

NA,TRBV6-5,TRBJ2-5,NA,CASSHDSIQETQYF,TGTGCCAGCAGCCACGACAGTATCCAAGAGACCCAGTACTTC
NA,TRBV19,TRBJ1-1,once,CASSSDGDYTEAFF,TGTGCCAGTAGTAGTGACGGAGATTACACTGAAGCTTTCTTT
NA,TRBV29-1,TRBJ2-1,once,CSAGIYNEQFF,TGCAGCGCCGGGATCTACAATGAGCAGTTCTTC
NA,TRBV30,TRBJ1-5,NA,CAWSRESNQPQHF,TGTGCCTGGAGCAGGGAAAGCAATCAGCCCCAGCATTTT
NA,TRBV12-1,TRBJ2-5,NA,CASSPADRGQETQYF,TGTGCCAGCAGCCCTGCAGACAGGGGTCAAGAGACCCAGTACTTC
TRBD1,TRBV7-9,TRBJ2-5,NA,CASSLGDRGRQETQYF,TGTGCCAGCAGCTTAGGGGACAGGGGGCGACAAGAGACCCAGTACTTC
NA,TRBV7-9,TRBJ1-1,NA,CASSPRDEAFF,TGTGCCAGCAGTCCTCGGGATGAAGCTTTCTTT
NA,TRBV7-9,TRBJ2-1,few,CASSLGQYNEQFF,TGTGCCAGCAGCTTAGGGCAATACAATGAGCAGTTCTTC
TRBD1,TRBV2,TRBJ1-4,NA,CASSEVGQGNEKLFF,TGTGCCAGCAGTGAAGTAGGACAGGGGAATGAAAAACTGTTTTTT
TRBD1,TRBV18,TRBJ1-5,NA,CASSPGQFNQPQHF,TGTGCCAGCTCACCGGGACAGTTCAATCAGCCCCAGCATTTT
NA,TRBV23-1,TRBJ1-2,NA,CASIRGFGDRKNYNYGYTF,TGCGCCAGCATCCGAGGGTTTGGTGACCGCAAAAATTATAACTATGGCTACACCTTC
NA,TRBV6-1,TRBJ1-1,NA,CASSESPVLEAFF,TGTGCCAGCAGTGAAAGCCCGGTTCTTGAAGCTTTCTTT
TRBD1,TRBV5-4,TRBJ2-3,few,CASSLVVRTGTDTQYF,TGTGCCAGCAGCTTGGTTGTTCGGACAGGGACAGATACGCAGTATTTT
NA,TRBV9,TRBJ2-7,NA,CASSVSGYEQYF,TGTGCCAGCAGCGTTAGCGGCTACGAGCAGTACTTC
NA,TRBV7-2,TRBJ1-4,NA,CASSLALQGNEKLFF,TGTGCCAGCAGCTTAGCGCTACAGGGTAATGAAAAACTGTTTTTT
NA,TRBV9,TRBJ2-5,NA,CASSPHPENQETQYF,TGTGCCAGCAGCCCCCACCCTGAGAATCAAGAGACCCAGTACTTC
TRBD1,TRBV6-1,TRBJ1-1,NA,CASSDGDRAKAFF,TGTGCCAGCAGTGACGGAGACAGGGCTAAAGCTTTCTTT
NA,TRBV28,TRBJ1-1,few,CASSLHRDTEAFF,TGTGCCAGCAGTTTACACAGGGACACTGAAGCTTTCTTT
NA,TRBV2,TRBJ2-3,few,CASRGTFTDTQYF,TGTGCCAGCAGAGGGACTTTCACAGATACGCAGTATTTT
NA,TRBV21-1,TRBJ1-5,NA,CASSPTRDSNQPQHF,TGTGCCAGCAGCCCGACGCGGGACAGCAATCAGCCCCAGCATTTT
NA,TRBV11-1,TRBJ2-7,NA,CASSLAGIAYEQYF,TGTGCCAGCAGCTTAGCCGGTATCGCCTACGAGCAGTACTTC
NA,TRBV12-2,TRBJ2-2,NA,CTGRAGRDTGELFF,TGCACCGGGAGGGCAGGGAGGGACACCGGGGAGCTGTTTTTT
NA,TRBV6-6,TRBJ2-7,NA,CASTPRGREVSNEQYF,TGTGCCAGCACCCCGAGGGGCAGGGAGGTCTCAAACGAGCAGTACTTC
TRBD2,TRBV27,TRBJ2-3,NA,CASSPRTSGRSTDTQYF,TGTGCCAGCAGTCCCCGGACTAGCGGGCGCAGCACAGATACGCAGTATTTT
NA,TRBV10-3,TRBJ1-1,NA,CAISPPGGTEAFF,TGTGCCATCAGCCCCCCCGGGGGCACTGAAGCTTTCTTT
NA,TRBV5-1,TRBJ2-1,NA,CASSLVASPPNEQFF,TGCGCCAGCAGCTTGGTCGCTAGCCCTCCAAATGAGCAGTTCTTC
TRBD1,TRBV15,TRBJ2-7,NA,CATSSWTGNSYEQYF,TGTGCCACCAGCTCATGGACAGGGAACTCCTACGAGCAGTACTTC
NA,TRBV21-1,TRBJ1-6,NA,CASIHRDNSPLHF,TGTGCCAGCATCCACAGGGATAATTCACCCCTCCACTTT
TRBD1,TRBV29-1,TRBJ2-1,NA,CSVAFTGGNEQFF,TGCAGCGTTGCATTCACAGGGGGCAATGAGCAGTTCTTC
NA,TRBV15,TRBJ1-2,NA,CATSREGGDVNYGYTF,TGTGCCACCAGCAGAGAGGGAGGGGACGTGAACTATGGCTACACCTTC
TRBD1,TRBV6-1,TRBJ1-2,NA,CASSGIRSLQGAIDGYTF,TGTGCCAGCAGTGGGATTAGGTCCCTACAGGGGGCGATAGATGGCTACACCTTC
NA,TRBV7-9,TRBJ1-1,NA,CASSSQQGSTEAFF,TGTGCCAGCAGTTCCCAACAGGGAAGCACTGAAGCTTTCTTT
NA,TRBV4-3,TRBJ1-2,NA,CASSQSRNYGYTF,TGCGCCAGCAGCCAGTCCCGGAACTATGGCTACACCTTC
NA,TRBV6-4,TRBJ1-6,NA,CASSDGTRNSPLHF,TGTGCCAGCAGTGACGGTACGCGGAATTCACCCCTCCACTTT
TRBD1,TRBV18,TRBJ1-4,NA,CASSVRQGEKLFF,TGTGCCAGCTCAGTCCGACAGGGAGAAAAACTGTTTTTT
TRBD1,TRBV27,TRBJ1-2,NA,CASSGTGKGGYTF,TGTGCCAGCAGTGGGACAGGGAAGGGTGGCTACACCTTC
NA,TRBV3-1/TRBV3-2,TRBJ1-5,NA,CASSSRLGNQPQHF,TGTGCCAGCAGCTCGAGGCTGGGCAATCAGCCCCAGCATTTT
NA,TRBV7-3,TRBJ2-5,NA,CASSLGPDQETQYF,TGTGCCAGCAGCTTAGGGCCCGACCAAGAGACCCAGTACTTC
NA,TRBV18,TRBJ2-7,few,CASSPLRDGGEQYF,TGTGCCAGCTCACCACTCAGGGACGGGGGCGAGCAGTACTTC
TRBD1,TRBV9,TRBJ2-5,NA,CASSVPGTGETQYF,TGTGCCAGCAGCGTTCCGGGGACAGGGGAGACCCAGTACTTC
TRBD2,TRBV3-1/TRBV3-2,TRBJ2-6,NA,CASRRTSLKANVLTF,TGTGCCAGCAGACGGACTAGCCTGAAGGCCAACGTCCTGACTTTC